This T cell receptor beta chain emerged from a study of blood T cell repertoires in COVID-19. Turning to the study itself: Acute and convalescent COVID-19 samples came from the United States, Italy and Spain. PBMCs, B-cell-depleted T cells, or T cells provided the cDNA or gDNA that made up the material.

Losses at the gene ends were 1 base for V and 3 bases for J; bases not matched to a gene: 5. CDR1 LGHNA and CDR2 YSLEER come from the germline V gene. The length of the CDR3 is 15 residues. In the original analysis: Amplifying reference gene primers gave estimates of nucleated cell counts. The repertoire was sequenced with immunoSEQ multiplex PCR; TCRdb's copy has only in-frame clones and lacks some. For V, J and clone size, that table is used; D and trimming come from the DNA. This table holds 200,000 to 250,000 clones, 83% found once. A Seattle source enrolled patients during active infection and followed them longitudinally.

Sequencing was done on a sample of peripheral blood. The J gene is TRBJ2-7, the V gene TRBV4-3; the match to TRBD1 covers 8 bases. This TCR came from a woman aged 25 to 39 with COVID-19, enrolled during active disease. CDR3 DNA sequence: TGCGCCAGCAGCCAAGGGTCGACAGGGGTCTACGAGCAGTACTTC. It translates to CASSQGSTGVYEQYF.